This T cell receptor beta chain was sequenced in a study of cytomegalovirus exposure and HLA in healthy donors. Study-level points and caveats: Several of the most significant clusters appeared, in a later analysis, to be linked to common viral pathogens. What a later analysis reportedly showed was that an Asian-associated ancestry cluster had fewer N-insertions than the roughly 670-donor mean.

PCR amplification relied on 60 Vbeta primers (plus 13 Jbeta primers). As handled by the study authors: About 88 million unique TCR beta chains, approximately 11 million of them shared, were counted by a later analysis. The assay was immunoSEQ multiplex PCR, and TCRdb's table has in-frame clones only and misses some. V, J and clone size were drawn from that table, and D and trimming were deduced from the DNA. Of some 65,000 clones listed, approximately 68% are singletons. CDR1 is SGHAT and CDR2 is FQNNGV in the germline V gene. Trimming cost V 5 bases and J 7 bases; bases outside gene matches: 6. CDR3 length: 13 residues. As for this clone: What it recognizes is unknown.

The sequenced sample consisted of PBMCs. The V call is TRBV11-2, the J call TRBJ1-2, with 8 bases matching TRBD1. This clonotype was sampled from a woman aged 25 to 39 in good health and CMV-seronegative. The CDR3 sequence: CASSLGQGGGYTF. The DNA for the CDR3 is TGTGCCAGCAGCCTTGGACAGGGAGGTGGCTACACCTTC.